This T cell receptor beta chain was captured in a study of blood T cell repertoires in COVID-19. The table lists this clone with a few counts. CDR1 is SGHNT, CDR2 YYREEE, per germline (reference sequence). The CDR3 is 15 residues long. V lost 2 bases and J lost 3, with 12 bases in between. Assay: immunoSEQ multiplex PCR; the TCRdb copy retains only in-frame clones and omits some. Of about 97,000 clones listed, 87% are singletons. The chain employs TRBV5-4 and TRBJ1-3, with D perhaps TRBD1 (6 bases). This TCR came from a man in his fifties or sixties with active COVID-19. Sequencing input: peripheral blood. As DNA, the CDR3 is TGTGCCAGCAGCTTCAAGGGAGGGGGTGGAAACACCATATATTTT. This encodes CASSFKGGGGNTIYF.